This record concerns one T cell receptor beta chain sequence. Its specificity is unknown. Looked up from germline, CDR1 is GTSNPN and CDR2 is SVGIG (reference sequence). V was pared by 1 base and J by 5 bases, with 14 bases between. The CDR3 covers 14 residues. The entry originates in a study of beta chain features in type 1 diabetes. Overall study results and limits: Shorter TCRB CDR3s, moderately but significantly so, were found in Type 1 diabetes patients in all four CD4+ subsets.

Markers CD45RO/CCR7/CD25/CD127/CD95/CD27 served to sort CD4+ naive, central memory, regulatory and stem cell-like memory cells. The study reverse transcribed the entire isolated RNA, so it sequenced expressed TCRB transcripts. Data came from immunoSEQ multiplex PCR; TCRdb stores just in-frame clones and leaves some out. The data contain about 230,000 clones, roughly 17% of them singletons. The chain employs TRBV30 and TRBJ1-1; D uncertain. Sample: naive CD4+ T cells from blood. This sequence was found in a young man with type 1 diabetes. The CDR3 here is CAWSGRWTGTEAFF. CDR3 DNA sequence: TGTGCCTGGAGTGGACGATGGACGGGGACTGAAGCTTTCTTT. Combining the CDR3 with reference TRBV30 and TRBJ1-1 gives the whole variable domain SQTIHQWPATLVQPVGSPLSLECTVEGTSNPNLYWYRQAAGRGLQLLFYSVGIGQISSEVPQNLSASRPQDRQFILSSKKLLLSDSGFYLCAWSGRWTGTEAFFGQGTRLTVV.